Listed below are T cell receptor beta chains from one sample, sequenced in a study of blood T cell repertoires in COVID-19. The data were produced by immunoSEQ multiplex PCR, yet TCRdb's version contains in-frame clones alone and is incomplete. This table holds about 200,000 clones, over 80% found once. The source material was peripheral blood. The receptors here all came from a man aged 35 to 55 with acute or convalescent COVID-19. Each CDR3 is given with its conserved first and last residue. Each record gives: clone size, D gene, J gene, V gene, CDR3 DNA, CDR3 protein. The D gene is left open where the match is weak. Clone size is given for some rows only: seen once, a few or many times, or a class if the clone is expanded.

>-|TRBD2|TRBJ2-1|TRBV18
TGTGCCAGCTCACCACTAGCGGGAGTCAATGAGCAGTTCTTC
CASSPLAGVNEQFF
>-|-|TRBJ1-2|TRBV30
TGTGCCTGGAATAGGGCAGGACTTTCTAACTATGGCTACACCTTC
CAWNRAGLSNYGYTF
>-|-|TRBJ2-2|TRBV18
TGTGCCAGCTCACCACGGGGCCCGGGCGGGGAGCTGTTTTTT
CASSPRGPGGELFF
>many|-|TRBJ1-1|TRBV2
TGTGCCAGCGCACAAGGGGATAGCACTGAAGCTTTCTTT
CASAQGDSTEAFF
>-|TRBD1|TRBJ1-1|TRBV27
TGTGCCAGCAGGTCGGACAGGGACTTCGGGGGCACTGAAGCTTTCTTT
CASRSDRDFGGTEAFF
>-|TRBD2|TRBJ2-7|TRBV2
TGTGCCAGCAGTGAATCAAGCGGGGGTGGGCGCTCCTACGAGCAGTACTTC
CASSESSGGGRSYEQYF
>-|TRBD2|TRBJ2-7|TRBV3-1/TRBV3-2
TGTGCCAGCAGTCTCTCGGATAGCGGGAGTAGGTACGAGCAGTACTTC
CASSLSDSGSRYEQYF
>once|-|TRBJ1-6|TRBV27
TGTGCCAGCGGGGAGAATAATTCACCCCTCCACTTT
CASGENNSPLHF
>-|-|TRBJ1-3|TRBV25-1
TGTGCCAGCAGTGAGCAGGGGACCGGCGGAAACACCATATATTTT
CASSEQGTGGNTIYF
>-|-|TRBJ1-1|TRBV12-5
TGTGCTAGTGGTAACAGGGTTGACACTGAAGCTTTCTTT
CASGNRVDTEAFF